The clone carrying this T cell receptor (beta chain) ranks as medium-sized. The sample is drawn from a study of immune characterization of retroperitoneal liposarcoma. The V gene end was trimmed by 4 bases and the J gene end by 5 bases; junction bases not matched to a gene: 8. The CDR3 loop spans 15 amino acids. In TCRdb, the PCR reads were re-called with MiXCR into one record per CDR3 protein. In the table there are more than 9,000 distinct CDR3 sequences, around a third of which are singletons. The sample comprised tumor tissue. J is TRBJ2-5 and V is TRBV12-3 or TRBV12-4; TRBD1 agrees at 9 bases. The TCR originated in a female donor with retroperitoneal liposarcoma. The CDR3 nucleotides read TGTGCCAGCAGTTGGGGGGACAGGGAGTCTGAGACCCAGTACTTC. Protein: CASSWGDRESETQYF.